The rows below give T cell receptor beta chains drawn from one sample of a study of T-cell reconstitution after alpha-beta-depleted transplantation in children. In TCRdb, the PCR reads were re-called with MiXCR into one record per CDR3 protein. Here the sample spans hundreds of thousands of distinct CDR3 sequences, 10% to 15% being singletons. The material sequenced was PBMCs, taken from the stem cell graft. The receptors were gathered from a human donor who donated a stem cell graft to a child with Fanconi anemia. Each CDR3 is given with its conserved first and last residue. The D gene is left open where the match is weak. A row's size may be missing; if present it is once, few, many or a size class.

clone size	D gene	V gene	J gene	CDR3 protein	CDR3 DNA
.	TRBD1	TRBV7-2	TRBJ1-4	CASSFKSGQGEKLFF	TGTGCCAGCAGCTTCAAATCCGGACAGGGAGAAAAACTGTTTTTT
few	.	TRBV20-1	TRBJ1-5	CSARVSGIQPQHF	TGCAGTGCTAGAGTTTCCGGTATTCAGCCCCAGCATTTT
few	TRBD1	TRBV7-9	TRBJ2-5	CASSPTGGGETQYF	TGTGCCAGCAGCCCTACAGGGGGCGGGGAGACCCAGTACTTC
.	.	TRBV7-2	TRBJ2-1	CASSPGSGDEQFF	TGTGCCAGCAGCCCGGGATCAGGCGATGAGCAGTTCTTC
.	.	TRBV11-2	TRBJ2-2	CASSSPSYTGELFF	TGTGCCAGCAGCTCACCCAGCTACACCGGGGAGCTGTTTTTT
many	.	TRBV25-1	TRBJ2-5	CASSDLGETQYF	TGTGCCAGCAGTGATTTGGGGGAGACCCAGTACTTC
few	.	TRBV20-1	TRBJ2-3	CSASPVQYF	TGCAGTGCTAGCCCTGTGCAGTATTTT
few	.	TRBV7-2	TRBJ1-1	CASSLYNTVSAFF	TGTGCCAGCAGCTTGTACAATACGGTATCAGCTTTCTTT
few	TRBD1	TRBV20-1	TRBJ2-7	CSAQGPYEQYF	TGCAGTGCACAGGGGCCCTACGAGCAGTACTTC
few	.	TRBV6-1	TRBJ2-1	CASRKLGGLGDEQFF	TGTGCCAGCAGGAAACTGGGGGGACTCGGGGATGAGCAGTTCTTC
many	TRBD2	TRBV7-2	TRBJ2-5	CASSYNRGEETQYF	TGTGCCAGCAGCTACAACCGGGGGGAAGAGACCCAGTACTTC
many	.	TRBV29-1	TRBJ1-2	CSVEDQDFDGYTF	TGCAGCGTTGAAGATCAGGATTTCGATGGCTACACCTTC
many	TRBD1	TRBV27	TRBJ2-2	CASSTWTGDTGELFF	TGTGCCAGCAGTACCTGGACAGGGGATACCGGGGAGCTGTTTTTT
many	.	TRBV7-9	TRBJ2-5	CASSLAGSQETQYF	TGTGCCAGCAGCTTAGCGGGCAGCCAAGAGACCCAGTACTTC
.	.	TRBV28	TRBJ1-4	CASSFPGQLEKLFF	TGTGCCAGCAGTTTTCCAGGACAGCTAGAAAAACTGTTTTTT
.	.	TRBV5-1	TRBJ2-3	CASSLTSMSTDTQYF	TGCGCCAGCAGCTTAACTAGCATGAGCACAGATACGCAGTATTTT
.	.	TRBV3-1	TRBJ2-5	CASSPTEEETQYF	TGTGCCAGCAGCCCGACAGAGGAAGAGACCCAGTACTTC
few	.	TRBV5-6	TRBJ2-2	CASSYEGRATGELFF	TGTGCCAGCAGCTACGAGGGGCGGGCCACCGGGGAGCTGTTTTTT
.	.	TRBV20-1	TRBJ1-3	CSARDGAGSYSGNTIYF	TGCAGTGCTAGAGACGGGGCTGGGTCCTACTCTGGAAACACCATATATTTT
many	TRBD2	TRBV12-3/TRBV12-4	TRBJ2-1	CASSRSGGWYNEQFF	TGTGCCAGCAGCCGTAGCGGGGGTTGGTACAATGAGCAGTTCTTC
.	.	TRBV6-1	TRBJ1-3	CASRPSSGNTIYF	TGTGCCAGCCGACCCAGCTCTGGAAACACCATATATTTT
many	.	TRBV12-3/TRBV12-4	TRBJ1-1	CASSPRGERTEAFF	TGTGCCAGCAGCCCGCGGGGGGAAAGGACTGAAGCTTTCTTT